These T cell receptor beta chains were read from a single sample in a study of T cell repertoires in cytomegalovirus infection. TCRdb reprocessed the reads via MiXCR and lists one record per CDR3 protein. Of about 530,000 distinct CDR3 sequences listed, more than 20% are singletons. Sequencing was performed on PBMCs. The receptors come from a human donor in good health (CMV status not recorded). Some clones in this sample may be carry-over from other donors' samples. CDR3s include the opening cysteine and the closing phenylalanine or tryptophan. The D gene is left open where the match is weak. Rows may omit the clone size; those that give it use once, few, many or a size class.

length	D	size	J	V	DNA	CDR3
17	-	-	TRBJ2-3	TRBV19	TGTGCCAGTAGTAGCCTGAGGGGCCGCGGGATGGCAGATACGCAGTATTTT	CASSSLRGRGMADTQYF
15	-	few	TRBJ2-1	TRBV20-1	TGCAGTGCCCGAATTGCGGCCAGCTCCTACAATGAGCAGTTCTTC	CSARIAASSYNEQFF
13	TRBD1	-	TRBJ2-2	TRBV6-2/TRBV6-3	TGTGCCAGCAGTCTACAGGGGGCAGGGGAGCTGTTTTTT	CASSLQGAGELFF
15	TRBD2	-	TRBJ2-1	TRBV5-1	TGCGCCAGCAGCTTGGATGTAGCGGGAGGCAATGAGCAGTTCTTC	CASSLDVAGGNEQFF
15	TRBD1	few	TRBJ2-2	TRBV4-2	TGTGCCAGCGCAGGGAGAGACAGGGACACCGGGGAGCTGTTTTTT	CASAGRDRDTGELFF
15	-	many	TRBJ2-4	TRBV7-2	TGTGCCAGCAGCTTATTCGGGGGTGGTAGAAACATTCAGTACTTC	CASSLFGGGRNIQYF
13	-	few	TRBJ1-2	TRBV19	TGTGCCAGTAGTATGGGAGTGAGCTATGGCTACACCTTC	CASSMGVSYGYTF
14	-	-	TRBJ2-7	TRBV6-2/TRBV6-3	TGTGCCAGCAGGACTGCGGGTAGCTCCTACGAGCAGTACTTC	CASRTAGSSYEQYF
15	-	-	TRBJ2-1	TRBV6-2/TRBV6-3	TGTGCCAGCAGTTACGAGGTAGTAGGGAACAATGAGCAGTTCTTC	CASSYEVVGNNEQFF
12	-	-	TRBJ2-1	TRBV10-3	TGTGCCATCAGCCGATCCTACAATGAGCAGTTCTTC	CAISRSYNEQFF
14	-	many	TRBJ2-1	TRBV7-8	TGTGCCAGCAGTGGCTACGGAGGTATAAATGAGCAGTTCTTC	CASSGYGGINEQFF
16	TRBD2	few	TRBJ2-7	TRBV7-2	TGTGCCAGCAGCCAGGTGGGCGGGAGGGGCTCCTACGAGCAGTACTTC	CASSQVGGRGSYEQYF
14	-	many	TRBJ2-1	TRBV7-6	TGTGCCAGCAGCTTAGGTTACGTTGACAATGAGCAGTTCTTC	CASSLGYVDNEQFF
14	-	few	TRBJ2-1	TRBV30	TGTGCCTGGCTTAGGGGGGAGCTGTTCAATGAGCAGTTCTTC	CAWLRGELFNEQFF
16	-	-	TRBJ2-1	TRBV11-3	TGTGCCAGCAGCCCGGTAGACGAAGGGATCGACAATGAGCAGTTCTTC	CASSPVDEGIDNEQFF
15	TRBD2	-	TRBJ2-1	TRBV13	TGTGCCAGCAGCCCTATAGCGGGAGCTTGGGATGAGCAGTTCTTC	CASSPIAGAWDEQFF
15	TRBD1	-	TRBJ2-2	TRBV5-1	TGCGCCAGCAGCGGCAGGGGGTTGAACACCGGGGAGCTGTTTTTT	CASSGRGLNTGELFF
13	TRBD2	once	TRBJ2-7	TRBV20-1	TGCAGTGAAGTAGCACTAGCGGGAGGCGAGCAGTACTTC	CSEVALAGGEQYF
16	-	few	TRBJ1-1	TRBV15	TGTGCCACCAGCAGAGAAGGTGGGGGTAGGAACACTGAAGCTTTCTTT	CATSREGGGRNTEAFF
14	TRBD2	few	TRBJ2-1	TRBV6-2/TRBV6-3	TGTGCCAGCATGGCCGGGACTACCGACAATGAGCAGTTCTTC	CASMAGTTDNEQFF
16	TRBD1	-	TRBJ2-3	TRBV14	TGTGCCAGCAGCGAATACCGGGACAGGGCCACAGATACGCAGTATTTT	CASSEYRDRATDTQYF
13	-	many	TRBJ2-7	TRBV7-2	TGTGCCAGCAGCCGCGTTGTTAACTACGAGCAGTACTTC	CASSRVVNYEQYF
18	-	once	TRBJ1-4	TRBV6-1	TGTGCCAGCAGTGAATTCCTTCCGAGTACAGCAACTAATGAAAAACTGTTTTTT	CASSEFLPSTATNEKLFF
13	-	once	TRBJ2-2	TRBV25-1	TGTGCCAGCAGCGACCACTTCACCGGGGAGCTGTTTTTT	CASSDHFTGELFF
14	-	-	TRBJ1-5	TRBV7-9	TGTGCCAGCAGCAGCCAGGGGTTCAATCAGCCCCAGCATTTT	CASSSQGFNQPQHF
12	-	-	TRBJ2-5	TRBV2	TGTGCCGGAAGGCGGGGCCAAGAGACCCAGTACTTC	CAGRRGQETQYF
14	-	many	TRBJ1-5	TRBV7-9	TGTGCCAGCAGCGGGGGGGACAGCAATCAGCCCCAGCATTTT	CASSGGDSNQPQHF
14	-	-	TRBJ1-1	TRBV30	TGTGCCTGGAGTGACCCCGGGGGGCGCGAGGAAGCTTTCTTT	CAWSDPGGREEAFF
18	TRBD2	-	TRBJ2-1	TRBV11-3	TGTGCCAGCAGCCAACGCCGAGGACTAGCGGGAGGTTCAAATGAGCAGTTCTTC	CASSQRRGLAGGSNEQFF